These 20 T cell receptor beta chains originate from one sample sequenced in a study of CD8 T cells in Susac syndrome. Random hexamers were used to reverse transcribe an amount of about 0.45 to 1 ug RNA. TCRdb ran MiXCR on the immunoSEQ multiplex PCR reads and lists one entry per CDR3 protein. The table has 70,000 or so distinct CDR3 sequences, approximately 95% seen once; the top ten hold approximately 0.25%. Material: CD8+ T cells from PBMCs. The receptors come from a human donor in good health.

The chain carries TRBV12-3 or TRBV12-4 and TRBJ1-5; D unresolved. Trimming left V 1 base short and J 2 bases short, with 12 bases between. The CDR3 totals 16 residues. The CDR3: CASSLEPSGGNQPQHF. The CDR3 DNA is TGTGCCAGCAGTTTAGAGCCGTCGGGAGGCAATCAGCCCCAGCATTTT.

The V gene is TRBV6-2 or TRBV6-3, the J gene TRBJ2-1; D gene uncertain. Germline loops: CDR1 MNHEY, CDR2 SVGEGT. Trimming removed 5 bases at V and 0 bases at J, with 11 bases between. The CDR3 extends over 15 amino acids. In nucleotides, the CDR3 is TGTGCCAGCAGTGACACCCGGAGCTCCTACAATGAGCAGTTCTTC. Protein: CASSDTRSSYNEQFF.

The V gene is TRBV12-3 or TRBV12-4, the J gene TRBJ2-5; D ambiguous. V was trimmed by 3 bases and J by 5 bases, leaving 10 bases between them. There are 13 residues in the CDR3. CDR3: CASSFSGRETQYF. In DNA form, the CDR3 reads TGTGCCAGCAGTTTCTCTGGTCGGGAGACCCAGTACTTC.

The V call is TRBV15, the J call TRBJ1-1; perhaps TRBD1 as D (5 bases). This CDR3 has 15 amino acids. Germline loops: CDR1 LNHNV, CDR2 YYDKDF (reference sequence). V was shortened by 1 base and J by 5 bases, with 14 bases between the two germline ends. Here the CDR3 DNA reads TGTGCCACCAGCAGAGTGGGGGAGGGCGCAACTGAAGCTTTCTTT. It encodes CATSRVGEGATEAFF.

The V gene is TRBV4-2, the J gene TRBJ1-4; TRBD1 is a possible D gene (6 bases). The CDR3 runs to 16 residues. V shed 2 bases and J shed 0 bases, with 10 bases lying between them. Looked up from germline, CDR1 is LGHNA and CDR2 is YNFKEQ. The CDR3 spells CASSQTRGTTNEKLFF. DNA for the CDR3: TGTGCCAGCAGCCAAACCAGGGGCACAACTAATGAAAAACTGTTTTTT.

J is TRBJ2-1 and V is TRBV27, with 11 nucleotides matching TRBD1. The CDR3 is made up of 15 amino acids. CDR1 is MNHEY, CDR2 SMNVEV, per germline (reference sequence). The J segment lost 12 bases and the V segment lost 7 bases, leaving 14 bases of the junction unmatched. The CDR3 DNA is TGTGCCAGCACGTCCGGGACAGGGGGACTTCAGGGGCAGTTCTTC. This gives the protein CASTSGTGGLQGQFF.

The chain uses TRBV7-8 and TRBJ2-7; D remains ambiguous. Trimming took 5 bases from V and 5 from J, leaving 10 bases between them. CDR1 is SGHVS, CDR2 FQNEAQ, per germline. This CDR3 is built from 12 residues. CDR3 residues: CASSPGRDEQYV. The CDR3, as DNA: TGTGCCAGCAGCCCAGGACGGGACGAGCAGTACGTC.

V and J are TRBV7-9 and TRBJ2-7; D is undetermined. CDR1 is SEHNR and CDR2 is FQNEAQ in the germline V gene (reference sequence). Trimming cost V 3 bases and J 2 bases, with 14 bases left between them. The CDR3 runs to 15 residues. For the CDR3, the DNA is TGTGCCAGCAGCTTCCCCGCTTATACTCCCTACGAGCAGTACGTC. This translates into CASSFPAYTPYEQYV.

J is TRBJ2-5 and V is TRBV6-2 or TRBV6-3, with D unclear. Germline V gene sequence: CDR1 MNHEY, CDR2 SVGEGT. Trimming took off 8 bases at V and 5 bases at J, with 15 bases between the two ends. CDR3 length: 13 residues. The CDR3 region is CASGPYLVETQYF. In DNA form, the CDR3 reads TGTGCCAGCGGCCCCTACCTCGTTGAGACCCAGTACTTC.

CDR3: CASIKQGLAEAFF. The CDR3 nucleotides read TGTGCCAGCATCAAACAGGGTCTAGCTGAAGCTTTCTTT. The gene calls are TRBV13 and TRBJ1-1; D is perhaps TRBD1 (6 bases). With 7 bases removed from V and 6 bases from J, the gap between germline ends came to 15 bases. Germline CDR1 and CDR2: PRHDT and FYEKMQ (reference sequence). The CDR3 has 13 residues.

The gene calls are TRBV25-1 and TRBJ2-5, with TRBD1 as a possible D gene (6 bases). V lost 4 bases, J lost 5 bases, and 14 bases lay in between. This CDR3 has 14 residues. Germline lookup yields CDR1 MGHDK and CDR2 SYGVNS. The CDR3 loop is CASSGFRGVETQYF. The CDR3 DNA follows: TGTGCCAGCAGTGGATTCAGGGGAGTGGAGACCCAGTACTTC.

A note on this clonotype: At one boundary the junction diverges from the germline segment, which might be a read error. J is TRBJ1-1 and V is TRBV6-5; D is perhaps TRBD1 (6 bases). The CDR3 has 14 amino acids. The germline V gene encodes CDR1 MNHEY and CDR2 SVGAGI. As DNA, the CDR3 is TGTGCCAGCAGTCCTCCCGGGACAATGGATGGGATTTTGTTT. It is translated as CASSPPGTMDGILF.

The CDR3 loop reads CASSKSTVDSNQPQHF. DNA of the CDR3: TGTGCCAGCAGTAAAAGTACTGTTGATAGCAATCAGCCCCAGCATTTT. The chain carries TRBV28 and TRBJ1-5, with unresolved D. Trimming shortened V by 5 bases and J by 0 bases, and 14 bases separated the two germline ends. Germline CDR1 reads MDHEN; CDR2 reads SYDVKM. The CDR3 is made up of 16 amino acids.

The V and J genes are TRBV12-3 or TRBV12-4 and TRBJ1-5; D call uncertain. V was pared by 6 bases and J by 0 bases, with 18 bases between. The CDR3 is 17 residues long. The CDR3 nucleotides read TGTGCCAGCAGCCCGAATCCATTGAGGTATAGCAATCAGCCCCAGCATTTT. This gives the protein CASSPNPLRYSNQPQHF.

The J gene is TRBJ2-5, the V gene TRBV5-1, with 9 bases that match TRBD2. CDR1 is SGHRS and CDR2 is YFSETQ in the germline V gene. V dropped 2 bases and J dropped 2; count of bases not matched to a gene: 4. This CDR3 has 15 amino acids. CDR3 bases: TGCGCCAGCAGCTTTGCTAGCGGGGAACAAGAGACCCAGTACTTC. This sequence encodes CASSFASGEQETQYF.

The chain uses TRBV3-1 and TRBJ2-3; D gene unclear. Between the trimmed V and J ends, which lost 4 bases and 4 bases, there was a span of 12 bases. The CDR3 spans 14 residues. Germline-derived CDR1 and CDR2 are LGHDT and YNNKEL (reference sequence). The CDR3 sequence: CASSPDPSADTQYF. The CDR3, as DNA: TGTGCCAGCAGCCCTGACCCCTCGGCAGATACGCAGTATTTT.

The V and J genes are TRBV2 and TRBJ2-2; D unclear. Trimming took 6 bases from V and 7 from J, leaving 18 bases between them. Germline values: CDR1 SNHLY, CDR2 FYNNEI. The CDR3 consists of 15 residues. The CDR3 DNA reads TGTGCCAGCAGGGGTATCCTCGATTCGGTCGGGGAGCTGTTTTTT. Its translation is CASRGILDSVGELFF. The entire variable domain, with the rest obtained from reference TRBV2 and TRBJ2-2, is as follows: EPEVTQTPSHQVTQMGQEVILRCVPISNHLYFYWYRQILGQKVEFLVSFYNNEISEKSEIFDDQFSVERPDGSNFTLKIRSTKLEDSAMYFCASRGILDSVGELFFGEGSRLTVL.

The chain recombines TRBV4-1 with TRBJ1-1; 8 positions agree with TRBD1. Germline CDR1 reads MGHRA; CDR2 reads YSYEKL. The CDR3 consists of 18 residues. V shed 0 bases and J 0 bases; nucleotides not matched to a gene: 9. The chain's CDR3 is CASSQDRGAGGLNTEAFF. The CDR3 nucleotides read TGCGCCAGCAGCCAAGATAGGGGAGCAGGGGGCTTGAACACTGAAGCTTTCTTT.

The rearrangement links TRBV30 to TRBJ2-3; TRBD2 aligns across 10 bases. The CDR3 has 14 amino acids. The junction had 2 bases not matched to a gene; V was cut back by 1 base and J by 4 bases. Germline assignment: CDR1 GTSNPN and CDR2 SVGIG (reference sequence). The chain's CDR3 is CAWSASGGADTQYF. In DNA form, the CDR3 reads TGTGCCTGGAGTGCAAGCGGGGGGGCAGATACGCAGTATTTT.

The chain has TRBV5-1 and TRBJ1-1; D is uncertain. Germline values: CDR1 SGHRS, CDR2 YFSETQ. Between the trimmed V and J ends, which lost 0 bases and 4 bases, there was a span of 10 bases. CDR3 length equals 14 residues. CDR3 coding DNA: TGCGCCAGCAGCTTGGACCCGGAGGGCACTGAAGCTTTCTTT. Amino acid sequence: CASSLDPEGTEAFF.